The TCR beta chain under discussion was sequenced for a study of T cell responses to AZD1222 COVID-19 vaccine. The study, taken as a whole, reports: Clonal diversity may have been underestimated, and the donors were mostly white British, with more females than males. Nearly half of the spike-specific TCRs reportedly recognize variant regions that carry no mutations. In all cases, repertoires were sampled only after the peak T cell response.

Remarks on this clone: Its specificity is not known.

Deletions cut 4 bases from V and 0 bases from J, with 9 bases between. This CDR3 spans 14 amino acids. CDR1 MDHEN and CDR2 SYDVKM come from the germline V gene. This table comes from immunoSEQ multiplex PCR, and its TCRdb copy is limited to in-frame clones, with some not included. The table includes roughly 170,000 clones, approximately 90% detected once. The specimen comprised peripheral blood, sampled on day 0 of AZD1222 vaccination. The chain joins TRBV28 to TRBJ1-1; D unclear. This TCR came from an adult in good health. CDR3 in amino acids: CASSSGLLNTEAFF. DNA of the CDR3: TGTGCCAGCAGTTCAGGACTCCTGAACACTGAAGCTTTCTTT.